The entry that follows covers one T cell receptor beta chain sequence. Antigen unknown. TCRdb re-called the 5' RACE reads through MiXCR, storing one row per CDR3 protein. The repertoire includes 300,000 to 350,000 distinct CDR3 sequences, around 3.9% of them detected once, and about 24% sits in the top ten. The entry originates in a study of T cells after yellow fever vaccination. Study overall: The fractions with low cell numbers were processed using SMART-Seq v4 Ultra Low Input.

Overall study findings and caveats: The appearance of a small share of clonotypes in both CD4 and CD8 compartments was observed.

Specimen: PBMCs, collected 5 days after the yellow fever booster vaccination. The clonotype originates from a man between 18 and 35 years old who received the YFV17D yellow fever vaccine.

The CDR3 loop is CASSYFGGPTDTQYF. DNA for the CDR3: TGTGCCAGCAGTTATTTCGGGGGGCCCACAGATACGCAGTATTTT. The rearrangement links TRBV6-5 to TRBJ2-3; D may be TRBD2 (7 bases). V lost 3 bases and J lost 2, with 12 bases in between. The CDR3 sequence is 15 residues long. Looked up from germline, CDR1 is MNHEY and CDR2 is SVGAGI.